These 9 T cell receptor beta chains share one sample of origin, sequenced in a study of OX40 agonist ivuxolimab in advanced cancers. The assay was immunoSEQ multiplex PCR, and TCRdb's table has in-frame clones only and misses some. This sample has 130,000 or so clones, with 80% to 95% found just once. The sequencing used CD4+ or CD8+ T cells sorted from blood, collected in a trial of the OX40 agonist ivuxolimab. The source is an adult with an advanced solid tumor such as melanoma, head and neck, liver or kidney cancer.

This chain connects TRBV19 to TRBJ1-5; TRBD1 is a possible D gene (5 bases). CDR1 is LNHDA, CDR2 SQIVND, per germline (reference sequence). Trimming removed 6 bases at V and 0 bases at J, with 24 bases between. The CDR3 is 19 amino acids. The CDR3 sequence is CASSHLGRGRGYSNQPQHF. As DNA, the CDR3 is TGTGCCAGTAGCCACCTCGGAAGGGGTAGGGGATATAGCAATCAGCCCCAGCATTTT.

The chain employs TRBV4-3 and TRBJ1-2, with TRBD1 matching over 8 bases. Germline trimming cut 1 base from V and 4 bases from J; bases unmatched to any gene: 14. The CDR3 runs to 18 residues. Germline V gives CDR1 LGHNA, CDR2 YSLEER. CDR3 sequence reads: CASSQGTGTGGSLYGYTF. The DNA for the CDR3 is TGCGCCAGCAGCCAAGGCACCGGGACAGGCGGCTCCCTCTATGGCTACACCTTC.

The chain links TRBV10-2 to TRBJ2-1; 11 positions match TRBD2. The germline V gene has CDR1 WSHSY and CDR2 SAAADI. The CDR3 has 18 amino acids. Trimming at V came to 8 bases and at J to 6 bases, leaving 18 bases not matched to a gene. In DNA form, the CDR3 reads TGCGCCAGCGGAAAATTAACGACTAGCGGGACTAGATTCAATGAGCAGTTCTTC. Protein: CASGKLTTSGTRFNEQFF.

A single count supports this clone. The chain has TRBV2 and TRBJ2-7; D ambiguous. The CDR3 covers 11 residues. Per the germline V gene, CDR1 is SNHLY and CDR2 is FYNNEI. V gave up 3 bases and J gave up 2 bases, with 2 bases separating them. CDR3 DNA sequence: TGTGCCAGCAGTGATACCTACGAGCAGTACTTC. Residues: CASSDTYEQYF.

The chain has TRBV6-5 and TRBJ2-4; D is perhaps TRBD2 (7 bases). V was shortened by 6 bases and J by 6 bases, with 18 bases between the two germline ends. The CDR3 has 15 residues. Germline loops: CDR1 MNHEY, CDR2 SVGAGI. CDR3: CASRESGRGINIQYF. The CDR3 DNA reads TGTGCCAGCAGAGAATCTGGGAGGGGGATAAACATTCAGTACTTC.

V gene TRBV6-5 combines with J gene TRBJ2-7; TRBD2 might be the D (5 bases). The CDR3 consists of 13 residues. The ends were cut back, 5 bases at V and 7 bases at J, with 15 bases in the middle. Per germline, CDR1 MNHEY and CDR2 SVGAGI. CDR3 sequence (DNA): TGTGCCAGCAGTACCCCAGTCCGGAGGGAGCAGTACTTC. Translating it yields CASSTPVRREQYF.

The chain has TRBV5-1 and TRBJ1-1, with D maybe TRBD1 (5 bases). CDR3 length: 15 amino acids. The ends were cut back, 3 bases at V and 6 bases at J, with 18 bases in the middle. From germline, CDR1 is SGHRS and CDR2 YFSETQ. The CDR3 nucleotides are TGCGCCAGCAGCTCCCGGGACGGAGTCGGGTCTGAAGCTTTCTTT. It yields the protein CASSSRDGVGSEAFF. The whole variable domain, remainder taken from reference TRBV5-1 and TRBJ1-1, is KAGVTQTPRYLIKTRGQQVTLSCSPISGHRSVSWYQQTPGQGLQFLFEYFSETQRNKGNFPGRFSGRQFSNSRSEMNVSTLELGDSALYLCASSSRDGVGSEAFFGQGTRLTVV.

The chain combines TRBV27 with TRBJ1-4; D is perhaps TRBD1 (5 bases). From germline, CDR1 is MNHEY and CDR2 SMNVEV (reference sequence). Trimming took 5 bases from V and 0 from J, leaving 16 bases between them. The CDR3 is made up of 17 amino acids. For the CDR3, the DNA is TGTGCCAGCAGTCCAGGGTGGGGGGATGCAACTAATGAAAAACTGTTTTTT. Translated, it gives CASSPGWGDATNEKLFF.

The chain couples TRBV11-2 to TRBJ2-3; 8 nucleotides match TRBD2. The V and J ends lost 4 bases and 2 bases, in that order; junction bases with no gene match: 11. Germline CDR1 and CDR2: SGHAT and FQNNGV. CDR3 length: 17 residues. DNA for the CDR3: TGTGCCAGCAGCTACTCAGCGGGGGCCGGTTCCACAGATACGCAGTATTTT. Encoded protein: CASSYSAGAGSTDTQYF.